Reported below is one T cell receptor (beta chain). This clone was picked up a small number of times. Its cognate antigen has yet to be identified. No base qualities exist here, and no much larger clone lies one base off it. The protocol used for the library was the immunoSEQ multiplex PCR assay. To provide template for TCR sequencing, every sample had RNA extracted and reverse transcribed into cDNA. SuperScript III was used for first-strand cDNA synthesis, primed with a 2:1 mix of oligo-dT and random hexamers. Amplification bias was assessed with a synthetic immune receptor repertoire, and residual bias was removed computationally. Under the source paper's analysis protocol: After raw reads were preprocessed to remove errors, the CDR3 was defined following IMGT conventions as running from the conserved cysteine to phenylalanine. To get clonality, Shannon entropy was normalized by log2 of the number of productive unique TCRs and the result was subtracted from 1. CD4 or CD8 identity of scalp clones was inferred by cross-referencing scalp TCRbeta sequences with sorted blood CD4 and CD8 repertoires. TCRdb holds this immuneACCESS table with in-frame rearrangements only. Some clones are missing; in checked studies, unresolved V genes explain under half, and the rest has no known cause. The V and J calls and clone size were taken over from that table, and D and trimming were inferred from the DNA. Within this sample are hundreds of thousands of clones, with roughly two fifths of them counted one time only. Of the sample, around 0.48% is held by the ten largest clones.

The data stem from a study of CD8+ T cells in alopecia areata (dated by TCRdb to about 2018). For the wider study: The treated patients, all with moderate-to-severe alopecia areata, were enrolled in an open-label pilot trial of oral tofacitinib given at 5 to 10 mg twice daily. TCRbeta CDR3 regions were amplified by immunoSEQ multiplex PCR with 35 Vbeta forward and 13 Jbeta reverse primers. Scalp clonality was compared among normal scalp (n=4), patchy alopecia areata scalp (n=8), and alopecia totalis/universalis scalp (n=8). The SALT score, which quantifies the percentage of affected scalp surface area, was used to measure disease severity in treated patients. Patients received tofacitinib for 6 to 18 months and were then followed off drug for 6 months to check for delayed response and recurrence. In humans, TCRbeta sequencing was performed on scalp tissue and on sorted CD4+ and CD8+ peripheral blood T cells from healthy controls and from patients with patchy or totalis/universalis alopecia areata. Patients on tofacitinib were biopsied at baseline and after 4 and 24 weeks of treatment, and several of the patients also had a later scalp biopsy. High-throughput TCRbeta sequencing was used to examine T cell clonal expansion in alopecia areata in both the C3H/HeJ mouse model and human patients. RNA was obtained with the PAXgene miRNA kit for fixed scalp, the miRNeasy kit for PBMCs, and the RNeasy kit for mouse skin. The paper's findings and limits, for the study overall: Because the treated cohort was small and had only one nonresponder, larger studies are needed to examine links between baseline CD8+ expansion and response. Higher clonality and more expanded CD8+ clones were observed in lesional scalp than in normal scalp, particularly in alopecia totalis/universalis, a finding suggestive of antigenic drive. Unlike mouse skin, where gammadelta T cells dominate, normal human skin contains resident alphabeta T cells that get sequenced too, which complicates analysis of the scalp TCR repertoire. Shared TCR sequences between patients were less evident than in mice, which may be partly attributable to HLA diversity in the patient population. Tofacitinib significantly decreased scalp clonality and the number of expanded CD8+ clones among the top 100 scalp clones. Many expanded lesional clones were found to persist in scalp and blood during tofacitinib treatment, and relapse after treatment cessation may be partly explained by this persistence.

Interpreted using the paper, the treatment or condition label stands for: oral pan-JAK inhibitor, 5-10 mg twice daily. Lesional scalp punch biopsies and peripheral blood were obtained from alopecia areata patients. PBMCs were separated by density centrifugation and stained for CD3, CD4 and CD8, after which CD4+ and CD8+ T cells were sorted on a FACSAria. Deletion took 6 bases off V and 6 bases off J, with a span of 15 bases between the germline ends. The CDR3 numbers 13 residues from cysteine through phenylalanine. Here the CDR3 DNA is all that survives: 39 bases in frame from base 1. From the germline V gene, CDR1 is MNHNS and CDR2 is SASEGT.

The V and J genes are TRBV6-1 and TRBJ2-7; the D gene cannot be resolved beyond TRBD1 or TRBD2, each matching 5 bases. Sample: CD4+ T cells sorted from blood, taken at roughly week 30, from a patient treated with tofacitinib. This receptor was taken from a human donor with alopecia areata. The CDR3 reads CASSGTGPIEQYF. The DNA sequence reads TGTGCCAGCAGCGGTACGGGACCTATCGAGCAGTACTTC.